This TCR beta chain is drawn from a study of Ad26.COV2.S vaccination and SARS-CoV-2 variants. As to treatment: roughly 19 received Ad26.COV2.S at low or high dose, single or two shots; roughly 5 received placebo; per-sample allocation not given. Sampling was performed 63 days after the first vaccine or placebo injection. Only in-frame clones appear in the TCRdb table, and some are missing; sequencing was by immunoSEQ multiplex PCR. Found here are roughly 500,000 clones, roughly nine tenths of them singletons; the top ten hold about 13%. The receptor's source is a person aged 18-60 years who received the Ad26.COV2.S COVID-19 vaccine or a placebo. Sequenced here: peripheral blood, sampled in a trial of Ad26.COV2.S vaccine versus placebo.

CDR3 coding DNA: TGTGCCAGCAGCTCTCCCACTAGCGGGAGGTTCGAGCAGTACTTC. It yields the protein CASSSPTSGRFEQYF. The chain carries TRBV11-2 and TRBJ2-7; 12 positions match TRBD2. This CDR3 has 15 amino acids. V was clipped by 4 bases and J by 6 bases; unmatched bases: 7. From germline, CDR1 is SGHAT and CDR2 FQNNGV.